Detailed here is one TCR beta chain. The target antigen is unknown. The same CDR3 arises from other DNA sequences in this sample as well. Trimming took 9 bases from V and 3 from J; bases not matched to a gene: 8. Germline V lookup: CDR1 MGHDK, CDR2 SYGVNS. The CDR3 extends over 14 amino acids. The record originates from a study of cytomegalovirus exposure and HLA in healthy donors. The wider study: In terms of ancestry, the Caucasian-associated cluster contained around 79% of the roughly 400 genotyped donors.

Whole-study findings and limits: It was about 180 TCR beta chains that were listed as cytomegalovirus-associated.

Primers: 60 Vbeta forward and 13 Jbeta reverse. Per the authors' pipeline: In a later analysis, the count reached 80 million or so unique TCR beta chains, with around 10 million shared. Assay used: immunoSEQ multiplex PCR; TCRdb lists only in-frame clones, some missing. V, J and clone size were drawn from that table, and D and trimming were deduced from the DNA. The repertoire table contains about 64,000 clones. The clonotype was recovered from a young woman in good health and CMV-seronegative. This chain connects TRBV25-1 to TRBJ1-5; 7 bases align to TRBD1. The sample consisted of PBMCs. The CDR3 spells CASSGDSFNQPQHF. The CDR3 bases are TGTGCCAGTAGCGGGGACAGCTTCAATCAGCCCCAGCATTTT. Full variable domain (remainder filled in from reference TRBV25-1 and TRBJ1-5): EADIYQTPRYLVIGTGKKITLECSQTMGHDKMYWYQQDPGMELHLIHYSYGVNSTEKGDLSSESTVSRIRTEHFPLTLESARPSHTSQYLCASSGDSFNQPQHFGDGTRLSIL.